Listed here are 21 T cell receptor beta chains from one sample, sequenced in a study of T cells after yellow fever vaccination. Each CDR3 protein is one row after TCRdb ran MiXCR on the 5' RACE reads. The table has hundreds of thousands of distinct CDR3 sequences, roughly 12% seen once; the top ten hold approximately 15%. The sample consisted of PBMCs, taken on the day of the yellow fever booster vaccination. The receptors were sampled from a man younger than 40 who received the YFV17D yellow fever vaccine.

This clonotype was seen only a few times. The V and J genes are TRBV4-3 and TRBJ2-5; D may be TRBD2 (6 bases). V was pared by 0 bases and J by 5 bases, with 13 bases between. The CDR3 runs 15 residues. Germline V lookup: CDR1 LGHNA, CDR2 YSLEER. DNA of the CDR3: TGCGCCAGCAGCCAAGATAGCGGTGGAATGGAGACCCAGTACTTC. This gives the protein CASSQDSGGMETQYF.

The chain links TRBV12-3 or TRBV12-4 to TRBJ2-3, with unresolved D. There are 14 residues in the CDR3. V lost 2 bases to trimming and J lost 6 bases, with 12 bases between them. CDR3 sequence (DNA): TGTGCCAGCAGTTTATCGCCCCTCAGTGATACGCAGTATTTT. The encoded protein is CASSLSPLSDTQYF.

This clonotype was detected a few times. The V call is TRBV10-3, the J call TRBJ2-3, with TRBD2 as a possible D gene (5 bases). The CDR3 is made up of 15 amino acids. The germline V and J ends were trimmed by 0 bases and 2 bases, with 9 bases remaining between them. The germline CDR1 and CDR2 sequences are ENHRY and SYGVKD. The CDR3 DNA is TGTGCCATCAGTGAGTCTCTAGCCGCCACAGATACGCAGTATTTT. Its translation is CAISESLAATDTQYF.

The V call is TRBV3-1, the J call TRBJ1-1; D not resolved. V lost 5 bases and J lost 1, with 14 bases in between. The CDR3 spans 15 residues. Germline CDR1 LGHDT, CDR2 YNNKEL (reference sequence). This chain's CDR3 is CASSAPSRSNTEAFF. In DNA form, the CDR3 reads TGTGCCAGCAGCGCTCCCAGTAGATCGAACACTGAAGCTTTCTTT.

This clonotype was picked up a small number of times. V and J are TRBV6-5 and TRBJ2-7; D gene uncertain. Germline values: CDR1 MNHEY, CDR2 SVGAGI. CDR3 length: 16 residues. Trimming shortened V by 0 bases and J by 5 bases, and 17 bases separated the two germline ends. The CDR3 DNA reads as TGTGCCAGCAGTTACTCCCCGGAGTTTGCGCTACACGAGCAGTACTTC. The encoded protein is CASSYSPEFALHEQYF.

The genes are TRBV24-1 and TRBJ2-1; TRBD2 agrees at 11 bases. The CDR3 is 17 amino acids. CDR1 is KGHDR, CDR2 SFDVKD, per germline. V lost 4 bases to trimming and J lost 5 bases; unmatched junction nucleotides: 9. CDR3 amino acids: CATSDRTSGSRNNEQFF. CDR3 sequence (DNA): TGTGCCACCAGTGACCGTACTAGCGGGAGTAGAAACAATGAGCAGTTCTTC.

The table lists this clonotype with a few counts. CDR3 DNA sequence: TGTGCCACCTCTTCCGGACGGAACCTTCGCACAGATACGCAGTATTTT. It encodes CATSSGRNLRTDTQYF. The chain has TRBV15 and TRBJ2-3; D not certain. Per germline, CDR1 LNHNV and CDR2 YYDKDF (reference sequence). The CDR3 runs to 16 residues. V dropped 8 bases and J dropped 1 base, with 19 bases sitting between them. Full variable domain (missing parts from reference TRBV15 and TRBJ2-3): DAMVIQNPRYQVTQFGKPVTLSCSQTLNHNVMYWYQQKSSQAPKLLFHYYDKDFNNEADTPDNFQSRRPNTSFCFLDIRSPGLGDTAMYLCATSSGRNLRTDTQYFGPGTRLTVL.

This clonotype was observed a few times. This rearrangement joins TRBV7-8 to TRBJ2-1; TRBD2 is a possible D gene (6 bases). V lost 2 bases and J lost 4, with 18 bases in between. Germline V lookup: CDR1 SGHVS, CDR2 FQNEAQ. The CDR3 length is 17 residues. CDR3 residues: CASSLNRLPGGYNEQFF. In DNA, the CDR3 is TGTGCCAGCAGCTTAAACCGATTGCCCGGGGGATACAATGAGCAGTTCTTC.

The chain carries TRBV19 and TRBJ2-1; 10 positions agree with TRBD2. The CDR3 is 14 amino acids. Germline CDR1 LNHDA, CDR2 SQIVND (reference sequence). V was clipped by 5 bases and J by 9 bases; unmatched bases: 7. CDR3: CASSWTSGQFEQFF. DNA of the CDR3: TGTGCCAGTAGTTGGACTAGCGGCCAATTTGAGCAGTTCTTC.

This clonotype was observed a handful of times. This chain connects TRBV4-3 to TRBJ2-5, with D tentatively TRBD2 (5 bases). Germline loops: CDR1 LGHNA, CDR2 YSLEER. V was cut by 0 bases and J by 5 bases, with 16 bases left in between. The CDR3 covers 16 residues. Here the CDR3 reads CASSQDSGSYGETQYF. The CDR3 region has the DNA TGCGCCAGCAGCCAAGACAGCGGATCCTACGGGGAGACCCAGTACTTC.

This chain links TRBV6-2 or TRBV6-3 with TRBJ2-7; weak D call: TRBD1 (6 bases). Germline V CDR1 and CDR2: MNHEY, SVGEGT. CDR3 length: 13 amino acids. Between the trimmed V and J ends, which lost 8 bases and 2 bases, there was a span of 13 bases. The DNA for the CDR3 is TGTGCCAGCGTCAGGGGCGCGCCCTACGAGCAGTACTTC. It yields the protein CASVRGAPYEQYF.

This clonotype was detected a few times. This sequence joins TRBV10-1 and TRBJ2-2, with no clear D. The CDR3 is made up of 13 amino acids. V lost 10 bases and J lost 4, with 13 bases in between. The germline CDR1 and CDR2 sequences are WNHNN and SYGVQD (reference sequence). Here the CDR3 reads CATQSRVTGELFF. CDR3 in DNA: TGCGCCACCCAATCTAGGGTCACCGGGGAGCTGTTTTTT.

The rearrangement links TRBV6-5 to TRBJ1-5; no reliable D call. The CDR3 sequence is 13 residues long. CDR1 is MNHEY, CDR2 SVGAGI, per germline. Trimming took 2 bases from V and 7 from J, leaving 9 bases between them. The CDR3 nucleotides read TGTGCCAGCAGTTACGCCAGGAACCAGCCCCAGCATTTT. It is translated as CASSYARNQPQHF.

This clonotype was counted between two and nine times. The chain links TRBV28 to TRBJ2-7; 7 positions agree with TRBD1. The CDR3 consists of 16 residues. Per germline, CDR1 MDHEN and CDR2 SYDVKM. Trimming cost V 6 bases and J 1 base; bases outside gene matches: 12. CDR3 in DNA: TGTGCCAGCAGCTATTCCCCCGACAGGGTGTCCTACGAGCAGTACTTC. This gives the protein CASSYSPDRVSYEQYF.

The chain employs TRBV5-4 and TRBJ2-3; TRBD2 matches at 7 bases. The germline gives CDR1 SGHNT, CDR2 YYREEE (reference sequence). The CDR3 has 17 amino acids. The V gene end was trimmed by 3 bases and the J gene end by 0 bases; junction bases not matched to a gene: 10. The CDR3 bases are TGTGCCAGCAGCTCGACCGGGAGGCTAGCTAGCACAGATACGCAGTATTTT. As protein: CASSSTGRLASTDTQYF.

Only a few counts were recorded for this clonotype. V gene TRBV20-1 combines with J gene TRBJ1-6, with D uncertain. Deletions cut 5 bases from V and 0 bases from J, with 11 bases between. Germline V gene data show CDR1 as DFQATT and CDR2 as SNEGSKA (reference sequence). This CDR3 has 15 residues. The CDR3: CSADDESSYNSPLHF. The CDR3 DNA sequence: TGCAGTGCTGACGATGAGAGCTCCTATAATTCACCCCTCCACTTT.

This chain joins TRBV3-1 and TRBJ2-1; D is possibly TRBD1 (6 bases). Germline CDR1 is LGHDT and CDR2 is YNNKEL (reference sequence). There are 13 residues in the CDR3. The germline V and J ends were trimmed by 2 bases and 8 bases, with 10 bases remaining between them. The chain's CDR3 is CASSQTGPDEQFF. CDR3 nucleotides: TGTGCCAGCAGCCAAACAGGGCCGGATGAGCAGTTCTTC.

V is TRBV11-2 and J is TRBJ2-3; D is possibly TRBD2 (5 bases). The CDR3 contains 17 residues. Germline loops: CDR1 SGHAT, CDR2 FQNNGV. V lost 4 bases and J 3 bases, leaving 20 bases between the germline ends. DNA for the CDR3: TGTGCCAGCAGCTGGCCGGTGGGGAGATTCGGGACAGATACGCAGTATTTT. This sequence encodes CASSWPVGRFGTDTQYF.

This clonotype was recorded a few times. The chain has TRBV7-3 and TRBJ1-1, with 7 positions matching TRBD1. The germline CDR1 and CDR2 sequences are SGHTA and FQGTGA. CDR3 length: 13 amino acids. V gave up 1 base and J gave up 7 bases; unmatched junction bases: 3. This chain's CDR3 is CASSLRQGGEAFF. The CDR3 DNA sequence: TGTGCCAGCAGCTTAAGACAGGGAGGTGAAGCTTTCTTT.

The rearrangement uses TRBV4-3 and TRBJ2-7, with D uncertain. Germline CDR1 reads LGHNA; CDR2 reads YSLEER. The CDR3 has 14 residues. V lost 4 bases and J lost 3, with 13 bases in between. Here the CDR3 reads CASSLEIGGYEQYF. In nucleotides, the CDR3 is TGCGCCAGCAGCCTCGAGATAGGCGGCTACGAGCAGTACTTC.

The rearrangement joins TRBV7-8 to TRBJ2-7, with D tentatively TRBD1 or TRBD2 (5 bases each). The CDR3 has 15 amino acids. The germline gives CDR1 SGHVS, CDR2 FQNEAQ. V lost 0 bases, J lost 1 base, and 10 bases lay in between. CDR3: CASSLAAGTSYEQYF. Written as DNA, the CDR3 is TGTGCCAGCAGCTTAGCGGCAGGGACGTCCTACGAGCAGTACTTC.